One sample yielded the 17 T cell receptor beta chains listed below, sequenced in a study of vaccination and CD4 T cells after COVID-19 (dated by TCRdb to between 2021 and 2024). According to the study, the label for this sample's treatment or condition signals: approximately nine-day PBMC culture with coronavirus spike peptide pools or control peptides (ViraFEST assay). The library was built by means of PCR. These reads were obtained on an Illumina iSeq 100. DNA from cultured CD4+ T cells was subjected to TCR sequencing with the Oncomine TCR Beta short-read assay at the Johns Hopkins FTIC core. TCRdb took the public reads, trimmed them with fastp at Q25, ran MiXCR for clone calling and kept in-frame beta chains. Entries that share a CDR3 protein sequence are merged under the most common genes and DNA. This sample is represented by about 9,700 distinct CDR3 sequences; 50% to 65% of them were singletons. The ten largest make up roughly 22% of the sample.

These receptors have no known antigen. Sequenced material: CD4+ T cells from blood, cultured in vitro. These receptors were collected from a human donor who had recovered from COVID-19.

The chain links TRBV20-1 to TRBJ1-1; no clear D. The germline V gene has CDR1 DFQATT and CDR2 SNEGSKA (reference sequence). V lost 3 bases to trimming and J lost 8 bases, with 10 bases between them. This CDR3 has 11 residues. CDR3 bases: TGCAGTGCTAGTCAAGGTGGGGAAGCTTTCTTT. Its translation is CSASQGGEAFF.

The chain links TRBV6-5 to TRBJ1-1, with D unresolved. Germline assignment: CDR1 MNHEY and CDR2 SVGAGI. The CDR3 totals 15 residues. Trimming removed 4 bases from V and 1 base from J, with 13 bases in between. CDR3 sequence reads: CASSSLSGSNTEAFF. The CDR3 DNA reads TGTGCCAGCAGTTCACTATCGGGGTCGAACACTGAAGCTTTCTTT.

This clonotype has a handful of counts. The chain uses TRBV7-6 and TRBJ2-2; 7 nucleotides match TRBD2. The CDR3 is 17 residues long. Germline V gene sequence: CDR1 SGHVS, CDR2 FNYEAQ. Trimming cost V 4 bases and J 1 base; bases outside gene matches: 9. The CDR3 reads CASSSQSGTMNTGELFF. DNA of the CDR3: TGTGCCAGCAGCTCACAGTCCGGGACTATGAACACCGGGGAGCTGTTTTTT.

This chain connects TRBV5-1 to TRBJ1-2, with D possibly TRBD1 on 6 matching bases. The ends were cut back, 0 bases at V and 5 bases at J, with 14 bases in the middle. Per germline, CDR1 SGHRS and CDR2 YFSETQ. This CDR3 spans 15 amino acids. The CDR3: CASSLANGGAYGYTF. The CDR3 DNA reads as TGCGCCAGCAGCTTGGCCAACGGGGGGGCGTATGGCTACACCTTC.

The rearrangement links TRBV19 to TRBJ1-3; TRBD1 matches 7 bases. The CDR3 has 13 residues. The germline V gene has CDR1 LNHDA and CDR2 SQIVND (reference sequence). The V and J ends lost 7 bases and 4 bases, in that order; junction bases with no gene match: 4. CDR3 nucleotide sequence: TGTGCCAGTACTCCGGGACAGGGAAACACCATATATTTT. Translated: CASTPGQGNTIYF. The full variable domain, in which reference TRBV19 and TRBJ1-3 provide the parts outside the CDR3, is DGGITQSPKYLFRKEGQNVTLSCEQNLNHDAMYWYRQDPGQGLRLIYYSQIVNDFQKGDIAEGYSVSREKKESFPLTVTSAQKNPTAFYLCASTPGQGNTIYFGEGSWLTVV.

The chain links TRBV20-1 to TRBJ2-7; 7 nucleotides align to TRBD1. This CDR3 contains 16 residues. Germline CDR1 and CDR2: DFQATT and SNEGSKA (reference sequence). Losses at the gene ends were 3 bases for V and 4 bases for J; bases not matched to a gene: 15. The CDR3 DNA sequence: TGCAGTGCTAGTGGGGGACAGTCAGGGGTCGGGTACGAGCAGTACTTC. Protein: CSASGGQSGVGYEQYF.

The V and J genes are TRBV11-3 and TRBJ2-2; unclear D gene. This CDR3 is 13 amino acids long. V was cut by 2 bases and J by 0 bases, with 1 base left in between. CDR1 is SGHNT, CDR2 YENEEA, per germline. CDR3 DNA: TGTGCCAGCAGCTTACCGAACACCGGGGAGCTGTTTTTT. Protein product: CASSLPNTGELFF.

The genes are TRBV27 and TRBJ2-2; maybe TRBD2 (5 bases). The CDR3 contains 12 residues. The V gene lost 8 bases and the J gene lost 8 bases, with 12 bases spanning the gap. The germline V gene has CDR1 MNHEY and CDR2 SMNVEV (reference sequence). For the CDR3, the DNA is TGTGCCAGCGGCGGACTTCGAGGGGAGCTGTTTTTT. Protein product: CASGGLRGELFF.

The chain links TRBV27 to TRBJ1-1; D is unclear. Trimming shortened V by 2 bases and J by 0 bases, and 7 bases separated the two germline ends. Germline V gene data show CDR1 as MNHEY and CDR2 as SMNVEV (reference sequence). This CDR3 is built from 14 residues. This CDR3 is CASSLNSMNTEAFF. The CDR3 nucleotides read TGTGCCAGCAGTTTAAACAGCATGAACACTGAAGCTTTCTTT.

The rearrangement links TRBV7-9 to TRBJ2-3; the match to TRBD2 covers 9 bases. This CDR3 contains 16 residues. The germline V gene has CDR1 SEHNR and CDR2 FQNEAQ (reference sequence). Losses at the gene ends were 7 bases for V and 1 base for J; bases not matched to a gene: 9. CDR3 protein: CASTTGTSRRTDTQYF. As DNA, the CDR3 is TGTGCCAGCACCACCGGGACTAGCAGACGCACAGATACGCAGTATTTT.

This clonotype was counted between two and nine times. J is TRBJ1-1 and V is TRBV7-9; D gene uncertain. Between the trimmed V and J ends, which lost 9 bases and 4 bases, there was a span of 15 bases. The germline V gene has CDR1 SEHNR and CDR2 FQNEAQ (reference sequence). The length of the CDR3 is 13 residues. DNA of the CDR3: TGTGCCAGTGATAGGCTTGAAGGCACTGAAGCTTTCTTT. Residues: CASDRLEGTEAFF.

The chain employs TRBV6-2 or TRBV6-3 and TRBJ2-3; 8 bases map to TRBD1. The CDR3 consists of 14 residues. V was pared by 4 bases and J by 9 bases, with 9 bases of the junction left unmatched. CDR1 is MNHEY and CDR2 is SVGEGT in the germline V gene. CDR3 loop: CASSSDRATGTQYF. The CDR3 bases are TGTGCCAGCAGTTCGGACAGGGCCACCGGGACGCAGTATTTT.

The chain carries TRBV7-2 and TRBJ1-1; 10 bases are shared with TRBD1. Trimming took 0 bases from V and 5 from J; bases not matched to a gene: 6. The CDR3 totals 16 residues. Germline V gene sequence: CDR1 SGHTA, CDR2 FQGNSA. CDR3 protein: CASSLAPGQGKTEAFF. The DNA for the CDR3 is TGTGCCAGCAGCTTAGCGCCGGGACAGGGGAAAACTGAAGCTTTCTTT.

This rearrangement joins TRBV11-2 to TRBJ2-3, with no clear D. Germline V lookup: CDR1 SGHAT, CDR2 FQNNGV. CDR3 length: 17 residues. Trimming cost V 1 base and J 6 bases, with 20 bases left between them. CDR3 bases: TGTGCCAGCAGCTTAGGCTTTCCGGACGGCTCCCCCGATACGCAGTATTTT. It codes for CASSLGFPDGSPDTQYF.

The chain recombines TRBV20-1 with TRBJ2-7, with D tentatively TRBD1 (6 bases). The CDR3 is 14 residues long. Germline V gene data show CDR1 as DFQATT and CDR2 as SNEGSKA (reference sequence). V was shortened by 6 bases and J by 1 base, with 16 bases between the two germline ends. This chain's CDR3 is CSATDRRRSYEQYF. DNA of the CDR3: TGCAGTGCCACTGACAGGAGGAGATCCTACGAGCAGTACTTC.

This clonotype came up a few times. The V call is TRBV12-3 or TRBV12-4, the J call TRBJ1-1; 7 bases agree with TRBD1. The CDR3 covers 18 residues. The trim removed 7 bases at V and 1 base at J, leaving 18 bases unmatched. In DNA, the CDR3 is TGTGCCAGCACTATGGGGCGACAGGGACTCATCAAGAACACTGAAGCTTTCTTT. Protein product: CASTMGRQGLIKNTEAFF.

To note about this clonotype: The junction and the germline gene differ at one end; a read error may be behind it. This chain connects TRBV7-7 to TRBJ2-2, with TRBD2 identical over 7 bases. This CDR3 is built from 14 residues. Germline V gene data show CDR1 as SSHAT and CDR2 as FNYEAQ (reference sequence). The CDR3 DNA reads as TGTGCTAGCAGCTCTAGCGGAGCCACCGGGGAGCTGTTTTTT. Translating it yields CASSSSGATGELFF.